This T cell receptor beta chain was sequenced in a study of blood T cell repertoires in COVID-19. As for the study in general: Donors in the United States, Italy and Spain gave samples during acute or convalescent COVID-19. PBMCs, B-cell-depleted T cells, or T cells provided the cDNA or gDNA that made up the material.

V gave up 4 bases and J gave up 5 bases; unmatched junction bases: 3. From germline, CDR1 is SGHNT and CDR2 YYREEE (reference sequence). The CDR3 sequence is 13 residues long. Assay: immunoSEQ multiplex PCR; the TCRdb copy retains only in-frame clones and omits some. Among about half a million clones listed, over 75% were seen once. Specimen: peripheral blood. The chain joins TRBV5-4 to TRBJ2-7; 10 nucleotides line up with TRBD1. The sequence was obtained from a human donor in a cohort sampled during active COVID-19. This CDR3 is CASSADRGNEQYF. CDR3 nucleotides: TGTGCCAGCAGCGCGGACAGGGGGAACGAGCAGTACTTC.